The entry below gives a single T cell receptor beta chain sequence along with its context. Its cognate antigen is unknown. One base away lies a much larger clone, so this may be a sequencing read error. The sample comes from a study of shared clonotypes between healthy human individuals. Regarding the study as a whole: Sequencing depth was expected to affect clonotype sharing among donors.

The study drew its donors from healthy HIV-negative adults without recent acute infections or vaccinations. Donors were Caucasian adults residing in Nashville, Tennessee, USA. The protocol was immunoSEQ multiplex PCR, while the TCRdb copy is restricted to in-frame clones and leaves out a portion. The sample holds 500,000 to 650,000 clones, around 80% seen once. The length of the CDR3 is 14 residues. The germline V gene has CDR1 GTSNPN and CDR2 SVGIG (reference sequence). Trimming took off 2 bases at V and 2 bases at J, with 12 bases between the two ends. The chain joins TRBV30 to TRBJ2-5; D is ambiguous. The origin of this receptor is a woman aged 35 to 49 in good health. Some clones in this sample may be carry-over from other donors' samples. Material for sequencing was PBMCs. The CDR3 bases are TGTGCCTGGAGTTCGGGCGCGGTTCAAGAGACCCAGTACTTC. Translation: CAWSSGAVQETQYF.